One and the same sample provided the 4 T cell receptor beta chains below, sequenced in a study of blood T cell repertoires in COVID-19. The protocol was immunoSEQ multiplex PCR, while the TCRdb copy is restricted to in-frame clones and leaves out a portion. The table includes about 65,000 clones, approximately 75% detected once. Sequenced sample: peripheral blood. The receptors were sampled from a man aged 80 or over with acute or convalescent COVID-19.

The J gene is TRBJ2-1, the V gene TRBV29-1; D gene unclear. V was shortened by 2 bases and J by 3 bases, with 2 bases between the two germline ends. From germline, CDR1 is SQVTM and CDR2 ANQGSEA. This CDR3 comprises 11 residues. CDR3 DNA: TGCAGCGTTGAACGCTACAATGAGCAGTTCTTC. Translated: CSVERYNEQFF.

This clone showed up just a few times. The gene calls are TRBV7-8 and TRBJ1-4; possibly TRBD1 for D (6 bases). Germline V gene data show CDR1 as SGHVS and CDR2 as FQNEAQ. With 2 bases removed from V and 8 bases from J, the gap between germline ends came to 18 bases. CDR3 length equals 16 residues. The CDR3 DNA reads TGTGCCAGCAGCTTAATACTTAGGGCAGGGGACGAAAAACTGTTTTTT. Amino acid sequence: CASSLILRAGDEKLFF.

The chain uses TRBV6-5 and TRBJ1-1, with D tentatively TRBD1 (6 bases). This CDR3 region has 15 residues. V lost 8 bases and J 8 bases, leaving 24 bases between the germline ends. Germline lookup yields CDR1 MNHEY and CDR2 SVGAGI. The CDR3 loop is CASAGAGGLSKEAFF. The CDR3 bases are TGTGCCAGCGCAGGGGCGGGAGGCCTCAGTAAAGAAGCTTTCTTT.

The genes are TRBV9 and TRBJ1-5; 7 positions agree with TRBD1. The CDR3 loop spans 14 amino acids. V gave up 2 bases and J gave up 2 bases; unmatched junction bases: 1. Germline CDR1 and CDR2: SGDLS and YYNGEE. Written as DNA, the CDR3 is TGTGCCAGCAGCGTCGGACAGGGCAATCAGCCCCAGCATTTT. Translation: CASSVGQGNQPQHF.